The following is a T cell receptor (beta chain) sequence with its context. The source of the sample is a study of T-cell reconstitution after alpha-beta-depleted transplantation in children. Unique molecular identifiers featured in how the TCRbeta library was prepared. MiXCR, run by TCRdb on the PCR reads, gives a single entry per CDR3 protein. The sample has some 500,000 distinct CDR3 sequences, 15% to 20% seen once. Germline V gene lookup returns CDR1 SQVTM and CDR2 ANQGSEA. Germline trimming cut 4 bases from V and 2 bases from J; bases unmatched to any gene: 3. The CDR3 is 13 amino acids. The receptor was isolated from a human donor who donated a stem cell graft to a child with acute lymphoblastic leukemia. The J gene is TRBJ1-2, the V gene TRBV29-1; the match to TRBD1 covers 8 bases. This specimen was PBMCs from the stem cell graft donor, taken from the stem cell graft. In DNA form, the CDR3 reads TGCAGCGTTGCGGGACAGGAAAACTATGGCTACACCTTC. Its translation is CSVAGQENYGYTF. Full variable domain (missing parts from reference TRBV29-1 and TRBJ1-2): SAVISQKPSRDICQRGTSLTIQCQVDSQVTMMFWYRQQPGQSLTLIATANQGSEATYESGFVIDKFPISRPNLTFSTLTVSNMSPEDSSIYLCSVAGQENYGYTFGSGTRLTVV.